Listed below are T cell receptor beta chains from one sample, sequenced in a study of early T cells in non-severe SARS-CoV-2 infection. Each CDR3 protein is one row after TCRdb ran MiXCR on the 5' RACE reads. The sample has about 61,000 distinct CDR3 sequences; approximately 10% are singletons. Source material: whole blood. The receptors here all came from an adult who was a healthcare worker with PCR-confirmed SARS-CoV-2 infection or an uninfected control (not recorded which). Both conserved end residues are part of each CDR3. Fields, in order: V gene, D gene, J gene, CDR3 protein. The D gene is left open where the match is weak.

TRBV6-2/TRBV6-3	TRBD1	TRBJ2-7	CASKRTGTIYEQYF
TRBV9	-	TRBJ2-3	CASSLYEGPTDTQYF
TRBV7-8	TRBD2	TRBJ2-2	CASSSPGLGGNTGELFF
TRBV20-1	-	TRBJ2-3	CSARDQLPSTDTQYF
TRBV6-5	TRBD1	TRBJ1-6	CASSYGSGQVSPLHF
TRBV19	-	TRBJ1-2	CASSLRDRGYGYTF
TRBV10-2	-	TRBJ2-3	CASSGGGGTDTQYF
TRBV5-4	-	TRBJ2-5	CASSSQVQETQYF
TRBV20-1	-	TRBJ1-2	CSAPGQIYGYTF
TRBV12-5	-	TRBJ1-5	CARPFLGDCNQPQHF
TRBV6-2/TRBV6-3	TRBD2	TRBJ2-3	CASSYEGGGGADTQYF
TRBV5-1	-	TRBJ2-7	CASSLAGGSTYEQYF
TRBV6-5	TRBD1	TRBJ1-2	CAIRHRGGYGYTF
TRBV5-1	-	TRBJ1-2	CASSSMGTNYGYTF